This T cell receptor (beta chain) was found in a study of response to subunit inactivated influenza vaccine. TCRdb called the RT-PCR reads again in MiXCR, with one record for every CDR3 protein. The sample contains hundreds of thousands of distinct CDR3 sequences, 15% to 18% of which appear only once. V gave up 3 bases and J gave up 1 base, with 20 bases separating them. The CDR3 covers 18 residues. This clonotype was recorded a few times. The chain couples TRBV12-3 or TRBV12-4 to TRBJ2-3; weak D call: TRBD1 (5 bases). The clonotype originates from a man in his fifties or sixties who received an inactivated influenza vaccine. The sample here was PBMCs from blood, taken 11 to 12 days after vaccination. The CDR3 loop is CASSLYAFGSRGTDTQYF. The CDR3 coding sequence is TGTGCCAGCAGTTTGTATGCATTTGGGTCCAGGGGCACAGATACGCAGTATTTT.